This T cell receptor beta chain was identified in a study of metastatic and nonmetastatic thyroid tumors. Study as a whole: Peripheral blood and tumor or nodule samples from malignant and benign thyroid patients were compared. The study, taken as a whole, reports: Reportedly, malignant thyroid tumors had significantly higher TCR beta diversity than benign nodules, in blood and tumor.

Every patient underwent thyroid surgery untreated. The ends lost 3 bases at V and 4 bases at J; junction bases unmatched: 2. The germline V gene has CDR1 MNHEY and CDR2 SMNVEV (reference sequence). This CDR3 has 14 amino acids. Authors' data handling: Using the CDR3 differences seen across clinicopathological groups, the authors built a distant-metastasis classifier for papillary thyroid cancer, which was meant to discriminate distant-metastatic patients. Via MiXCR, TCRdb re-called the PCR reads. The authors' filters were not applied to this entry. The sample contains approximately 58,000 clones, 20% to 25% of which appear only once. This clone was observed many times. The antigen remains unidentified.

The receptor was isolated from a female donor with papillary thyroid cancer or a benign thyroid nodule (not recorded which). Some clones in this sample may be carry-over from other donors' samples. The sequencing input was blood. V gene TRBV27 combines with J gene TRBJ2-7, with 11 positions matching TRBD2. CDR3 nucleotide sequence: TGTGCCAGCAGTTTCCCTAGCGGGAGGTACGAGCAGTACTTC. Its translation: CASSFPSGRYEQYF.